A single count supports the clone carrying this T cell receptor (beta chain). The sample comes from a study of long-term antiretroviral therapy in people with HIV. Survey-level resolution applied to immunoSEQ assay v3.0. The protocol was immunoSEQ multiplex PCR, while the TCRdb copy is restricted to in-frame clones and leaves out a portion. The data contain 34,000 or so clones, about 85% of them singletons. This CDR3 is built from 13 residues. The germline V gene has CDR1 SQVTM and CDR2 ANQGSEA. Deletions cut 0 bases from V and 0 bases from J, with 5 bases between. This chain links TRBV29-1 with TRBJ1-1; D not certain. The clonotype originates from a woman in her twenties or thirties with HIV. Sequences were derived from unsorted PBMCs, sampled roughly 2.9 years before starting antiretroviral therapy. The CDR3 is CSVEEGMNTEAFF. CDR3 coding DNA: TGCAGCGTTGAAGAGGGAATGAACACTGAAGCTTTCTTT.